These 4 T cell receptor beta chains originate from one sample sequenced in a study of cytomegalovirus exposure and HLA in healthy donors. With 60 Vbeta and 13 Jbeta primers, the PCR was carried out. The repertoire was sequenced with immunoSEQ multiplex PCR; TCRdb's copy has only in-frame clones and lacks some. The sample has about 140,000 clones; 70% to 80% are singletons. The sequencing sample was made of PBMCs. The receptor set was obtained from a female donor in good health and CMV-seronegative.

This clone was picked up one time. The chain recombines TRBV7-2 with TRBJ2-7, with D possibly matching TRBD1 (6 bases). The CDR3 length is 15 residues. Germline V gene data show CDR1 as SGHTA and CDR2 as FQGNSA. Trimming pared 6 bases from V and 0 bases from J, leaving 15 bases between. The CDR3 spells CASRRSGTRSYEQYF. Written as DNA, the CDR3 is TGTGCCAGCAGACGCTCCGGGACACGCTCCTACGAGCAGTACTTC.

The chain is built from TRBV7-2 and TRBJ2-1; 7 nucleotides line up with TRBD2. Trimming removed 2 bases from V and 3 bases from J; junction bases left unmatched: 4. The V gene's germline CDR1 is SGHTA and CDR2 FQGNSA. The CDR3 is 15 amino acids. In DNA, the CDR3 is TGTGCCAGCAGCTTAACTGGCGGGAGCTACAATGAGCAGTTCTTC. This encodes CASSLTGGSYNEQFF. The full variable domain, completed using reference TRBV7-2 and TRBJ2-1, is GAGVSQSPSNKVTEKGKDVELRCDPISGHTALYWYRQSLGQGLEFLIYFQGNSAPDKSGLPSDRFSAERTGGSVSTLTIQRTQQEDSAVYLCASSLTGGSYNEQFFGPGTRLTVL.

This sequence joins TRBV6-5 and TRBJ1-1; D gene unclear. V was shortened by 0 bases and J by 2 bases, with 10 bases between the two germline ends. The CDR3 has 15 residues. Germline V CDR1 and CDR2: MNHEY, SVGAGI. CDR3: CASSYSTERNTEAFF. CDR3 sequence (DNA): TGTGCCAGCAGTTACTCGACGGAGAGAAACACTGAAGCTTTCTTT.

This chain uses TRBV5-1 with TRBJ1-2, with 8 bases identical to TRBD1. Germline V gene sequence: CDR1 SGHRS, CDR2 YFSETQ. J gave up 7 bases and V 2 bases, and 13 bases lay outside the gene matches. The CDR3 loop spans 16 amino acids. CDR3 region: CASSLRQGTRSSGYTF. In nucleotides, the CDR3 is TGCGCCAGCAGCTTAAGACAGGGGACGAGATCTTCTGGCTACACCTTC.